Each of the 9 T cell receptor beta chains below was sequenced from the same sample in a study of CD8 T cells in ankylosing spondylitis. TCRdb processed the 5' RACE reads anew with MiXCR; each CDR3 protein has one entry. The sample shows over 30,000 distinct CDR3 sequences, about 15% of them seen only once. Sequencing was done on a sample of blood. These receptor sequences come from a male donor with ankylosing spondylitis or in good health (not recorded which).

This clonotype occurred many times. This chain connects TRBV20-1 to TRBJ2-2, with no clear D. The V and J ends lost 0 bases and 0 bases respectively, with 14 bases between them. CDR1 is DFQATT, CDR2 SNEGSKA, per germline (reference sequence). This CDR3 spans 17 amino acids. The CDR3: CSARDPRQTANTGELFF. The CDR3 DNA follows: TGCAGTGCTAGAGATCCGCGGCAGACCGCGAACACCGGGGAGCTGTTTTTT.

This clonotype appeared a few times. This sequence joins TRBV27 and TRBJ2-2; D uncertain. The CDR3 has 12 amino acids. Germline CDR1 reads MNHEY; CDR2 reads SMNVEV (reference sequence). Trimming shortened V by 2 bases and J by 6 bases, and 4 bases separated the two germline ends. The CDR3 DNA reads TGTGCCAGCAGTTTACTCCCCGGGGAGCTGTTTTTT. Amino acids: CASSLLPGELFF.

This clonotype has just a few counts. The chain links TRBV5-1 to TRBJ2-3; tentative D call: TRBD2 (5 bases). Trimming removed 0 bases at V and 6 bases at J, with 14 bases between. The CDR3 consists of 15 residues. Per the germline V gene, CDR1 is SGHRS and CDR2 is YFSETQ. The CDR3, as DNA: TGCGCCAGCAGCTTGGACGGGATAAACTCGGATACGCAGTATTTT. Translated, it gives CASSLDGINSDTQYF.

The chain couples TRBV5-5 to TRBJ1-4; the D is unclear. Germline-derived CDR1 and CDR2 are SGHKS and YYEKEE (reference sequence). V was pared by 5 bases and J by 0 bases, with 8 bases between. This CDR3 spans 14 amino acids. Written as DNA, the CDR3 is TGTGCCAGCAGTACGGCTGCAACTAATGAAAAACTGTTTTTT. This sequence encodes CASSTAATNEKLFF.

This clonotype appeared a few times. J is TRBJ1-1 and V is TRBV21-1; the table's D gene call, TRBD1, was not cross checked with the DNA. TRBV21-1 is a known pseudogene. The CDR3 is 19 amino acids. CDR3 sequence reads: CASSKSPGTGYHFNTEAFF. CDR3 DNA: TGTGCCAGCAGCAAATCCCCCGGGACAGGGTACCACTTTAACACTGAAGCTTTCTTT.

The CDR3 sequence is CASSLFGLAGNTGELFF. In DNA, the CDR3 is TGTGCCAGCAGCTTATTCGGCCTAGCGGGGAACACCGGGGAGCTGTTTTTT. The rearrangement joins TRBV7-2 to TRBJ2-2, with 8 bases matching TRBD2. The ends lost 2 bases at V and 1 base at J; junction bases unmatched: 6. The CDR3 has 17 residues. Per germline, CDR1 SGHTA and CDR2 FQGNSA.

V and J are TRBV12-3 or TRBV12-4 and TRBJ2-2; 9 nucleotides align to TRBD2. Losses at the gene ends were 3 bases for V and 4 bases for J; bases not matched to a gene: 12. This CDR3 is built from 18 residues. CDR3 in amino acids: CASSFRSGGLFGTGELFF. As DNA, the CDR3 is TGTGCCAGCAGTTTTCGTAGCGGGGGTTTGTTTGGCACCGGGGAGCTGTTTTTT.

This clonotype was counted a single time. The V call is TRBV4-3, the J call TRBJ2-2; D is unclear. This CDR3 region has 14 residues. Trimming left V 3 bases short and J 2 bases short, with 7 bases between. The germline CDR1 and CDR2 sequences are LGHNA and YSLEER. The CDR3 DNA sequence: TGCGCCAGCAGCCAGCGCAGAAACACCGGGGAGCTGTTTTTT. It translates to CASSQRRNTGELFF.

In its sample, this clonotype was seen once. The chain has TRBV10-3 and TRBJ2-1, with 10 bases lining up with TRBD2. The length of the CDR3 is 15 residues. The germline V gene encodes CDR1 ENHRY and CDR2 SYGVKD. The V segment lost 3 bases and the J segment 3 bases; nucleotides outside the gene matches: 2. Written as DNA, the CDR3 is TGTGCCATCAGTGAATTAGCGGGGGGCTACAATGAGCAGTTCTTC. The encoded protein is CAISELAGGYNEQFF.